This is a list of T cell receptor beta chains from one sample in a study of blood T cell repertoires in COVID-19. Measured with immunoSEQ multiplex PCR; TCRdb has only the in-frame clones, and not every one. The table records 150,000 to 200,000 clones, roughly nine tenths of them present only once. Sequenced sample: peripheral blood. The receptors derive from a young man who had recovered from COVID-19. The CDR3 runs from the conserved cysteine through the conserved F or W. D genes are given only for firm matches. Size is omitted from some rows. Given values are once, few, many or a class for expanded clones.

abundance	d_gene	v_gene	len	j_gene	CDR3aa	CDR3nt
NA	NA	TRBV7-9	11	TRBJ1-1	CASSLSGEAFF	TGTGCCAGCAGCTTATCAGGTGAAGCTTTCTTT
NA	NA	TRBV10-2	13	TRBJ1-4	CATAGQMQEKLFF	TGCGCCACAGCGGGCCAGATGCAGGAAAAACTGTTTTTT
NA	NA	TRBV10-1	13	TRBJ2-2	CASSEGEIGELFF	TGCGCCAGCAGCGAAGGGGAAATCGGGGAGCTGTTTTTT
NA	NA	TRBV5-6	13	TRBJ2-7	CASSFLRYYEQYF	TGTGCCAGCAGCTTTCTCCGCTATTACGAGCAGTACTTC
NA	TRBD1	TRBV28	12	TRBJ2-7	CATTGGGYEQYF	TGTGCCACCACAGGGGGCGGATACGAGCAGTACTTC
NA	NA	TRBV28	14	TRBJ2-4	CASSLAGAKNIQYF	TGTGCCAGCAGTTTGGCGGGGGCCAAAAACATTCAGTACTTC
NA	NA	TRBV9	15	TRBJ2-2	CASRPRVDSTGELFF	TGTGCCAGCAGGCCCCGGGTCGATAGCACCGGGGAGCTGTTTTTT
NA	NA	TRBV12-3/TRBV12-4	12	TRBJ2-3	CASSLRADTQYF	TGTGCCAGCAGTTTAAGAGCAGATACGCAGTATTTT
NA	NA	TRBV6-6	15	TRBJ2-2	CASSYGLTNTGELFF	TGTGCCAGCAGTTACGGACTAACGAACACCGGGGAGCTGTTTTTT
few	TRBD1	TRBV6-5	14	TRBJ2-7	CASSYAGDRVDQYF	TGTGCCAGCAGTTACGCAGGGGACAGGGTGGATCAGTACTTC
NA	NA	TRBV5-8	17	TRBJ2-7	CASSTPLGRGSEAEQYF	TGTGCCAGCAGCACTCCTCTGGGCAGGGGCTCTGAAGCCGAGCAGTACTTC
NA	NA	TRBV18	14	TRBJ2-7	CASSQTGISYEQYF	TGTGCCAGCTCACAGACAGGTATCTCCTACGAGCAGTACTTC
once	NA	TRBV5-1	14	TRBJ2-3	CASSLGGRTDTQYF	TGCGCCAGCAGCTTGGGTGGTCGGACAGATACGCAGTATTTT
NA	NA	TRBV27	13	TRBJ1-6	CASSSGGYSPLHF	TGTGCCAGCAGTTCCGGGGGTTATTCACCCCTCCACTTT
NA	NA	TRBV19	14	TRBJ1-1	CASSVMNTNTEAFF	TGTGCCAGTAGTGTCATGAACACGAACACTGAAGCTTTCTTT
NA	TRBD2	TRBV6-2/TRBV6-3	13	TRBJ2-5	CASSQREFETQYF	TGTGCCAGCAGTCAGCGGGAGTTTGAGACCCAGTACTTC
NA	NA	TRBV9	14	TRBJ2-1	CASSVGGITTEQFF	TGTGCCAGCAGCGTAGGAGGGATAACCACCGAGCAGTTCTTC
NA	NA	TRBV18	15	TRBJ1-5	CASSPDRSSNQPQHF	TGTGCCAGCTCTCCTGACAGGTCTAGCAATCAGCCCCAGCATTTT
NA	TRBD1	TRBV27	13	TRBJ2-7	CASSLPGQGSRYF	TGTGCCAGCAGTTTACCGGGACAGGGTAGTCGGTACTTC
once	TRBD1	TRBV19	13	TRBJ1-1	CASTPTGGTEAFF	TGTGCCAGTACCCCCACAGGGGGCACTGAAGCTTTCTTT
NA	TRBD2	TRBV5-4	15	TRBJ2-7	CASSPETSGVYEQYF	TGTGCCAGCAGCCCGGAGACTAGCGGGGTCTACGAGCAGTACTTC
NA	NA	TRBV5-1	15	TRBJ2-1	CASSLSGTSGDEQFF	TGCGCCAGCAGCTTATCCGGGACGTCGGGAGATGAGCAGTTCTTC
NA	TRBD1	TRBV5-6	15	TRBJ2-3	CASSPEGQYTDTQYF	TGTGCCAGCAGCCCCGAGGGACAGTACACAGATACGCAGTATTTT
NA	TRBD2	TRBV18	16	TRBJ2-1	CASSPYSGGRYNEQFF	TGTGCCAGCTCACCATATAGCGGGGGACGCTACAATGAGCAGTTCTTC
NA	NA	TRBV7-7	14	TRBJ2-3	CASSPLEGADTQYF	TGTGCTAGCAGCCCGTTGGAGGGGGCGGATACGCAGTATTTT
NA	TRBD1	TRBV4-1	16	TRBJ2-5	CASSQDSGTVQETQYF	TGCGCCAGCAGCCAAGATTCGGGGACAGTCCAAGAGACCCAGTACTTC
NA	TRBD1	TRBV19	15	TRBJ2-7	CASMVSGTGTYEQYF	TGTGCCAGTATGGTTTCCGGGACAGGGACCTACGAGCAGTACTTC
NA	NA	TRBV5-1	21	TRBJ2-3	CASSLNPRRVITSLSTDTQYF	TGCGCCAGCAGCTTAAACCCCCGTCGGGTAATCACATCGCTATCCACAGATACGCAGTATTTT
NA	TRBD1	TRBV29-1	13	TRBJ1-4	CSVEAFTGGLLFF	TGCAGCGTTGAAGCGTTCACAGGGGGCCTACTGTTTTTT
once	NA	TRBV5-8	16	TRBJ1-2	CASKPTGDITNYGYTF	TGTGCCAGCAAGCCAACCGGGGACATAACTAACTATGGCTACACCTTC
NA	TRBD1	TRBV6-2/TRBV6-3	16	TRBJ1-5	CASSSSQGARNQPQHF	TGTGCCAGCAGTTCGTCTCAGGGGGCTCGCAATCAGCCCCAGCATTTT
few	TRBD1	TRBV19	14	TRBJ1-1	CASSLQGLVTEAFF	TGTGCCAGTAGTCTACAGGGGCTCGTCACTGAAGCTTTCTTT
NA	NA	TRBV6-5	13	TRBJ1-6	CASSYREDSPLHF	TGTGCCAGCAGTTACAGGGAGGATTCACCCCTCCACTTT
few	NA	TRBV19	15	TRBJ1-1	CASSEYSWMNTEAFF	TGTGCCAGTAGTGAGTACAGTTGGATGAACACTGAAGCTTTCTTT